This TCR beta chain was documented in a study of CD8+ T cells in alopecia areata. RNA extraction and reverse transcription yielded cDNA as sequencing template. Assay: immunoSEQ multiplex PCR; the TCRdb copy retains only in-frame clones and omits some. The sample contains about 150,000 clones, about 53% of which appear only once. From PBMCs, CD4+ and CD8+ T cells were sorted. The CDR3 is made up of 16 amino acids. Losses at the gene ends were 3 bases for V and 3 bases for J; bases not matched to a gene: 5. The germline V gene has CDR1 SQVTM and CDR2 ANQGSEA. The chain couples TRBV29-1 to TRBJ2-1, with 13 positions matching TRBD2. This TCR was sampled from a human donor with alopecia areata. This specimen was CD8+ T cells sorted from blood, taken at week 0. The CDR3 DNA reads TGCAGCGTTGATAGGACTAGCGGGAGAATCTACAATGAGCAGTTCTTC. Its protein product is CSVDRTSGRIYNEQFF.